These T cell receptor beta chains were read from a single sample in a study of shared clonotypes between healthy human individuals. Sequenced by immunoSEQ multiplex PCR; TCRdb stores in-frame clones only, minus some. The data show about 680,000 clones, around 72% seen once. Source material: memory CD4+ T cells sorted from blood. The receptors originated from a woman in her 30s in good health. Both conserved end residues are part of each CDR3. The D gene is left open where the match is weak. Where a row states a size, it is once, few, many or the class of an expanded clone; other rows omit it.

V gene	clone size	D gene	J gene	CDR3 DNA	CDR3 protein
TRBV9	.	TRBD1	TRBJ1-5	TGTGCCAGCAGCGTAGAGAGCGATAGGGGACAGGGGTTCATTAGCAATCAGCCCCAGCATTTT	CASSVESDRGQGFISNQPQHF
TRBV2	.	.	TRBJ1-2	TGTGCCAGCAGGGACTGGTCCAATGGCTACACCTTC	CASRDWSNGYTF
TRBV7-5	.	.	TRBJ1-4	TGTGTCAGAAGCTTTGGGGGACAGGTCTATGAAAAACTGTTTTTT	CVRSFGGQVYEKLFF
TRBV5-1	.	.	TRBJ2-1	TGCGCCAGCAGCTTGGACAATCCATCCTACAATGAGCAGTTCTTC	CASSLDNPSYNEQFF
TRBV28	.	TRBD2	TRBJ2-1	TGTGCCGTTCGGGAGGGTTCCTACAATGAGCAGTTCTTC	CAVREGSYNEQFF
TRBV28	.	.	TRBJ2-2	TGTGCCAGCAGTTTGACTAGGGTTGGCGGGGAGCTGTTTTTT	CASSLTRVGGELFF
TRBV6-5	.	.	TRBJ2-7	TGTGCCATCAGTGATGAGGAAACCTACGAGCAGTACTTC	CAISDEETYEQYF
TRBV5-1	few	.	TRBJ1-5	TGCGCCAGCAGCTTGGAGGGGGTGGGCAATCAGCCCCAGCATTTT	CASSLEGVGNQPQHF
TRBV27	.	.	TRBJ2-5	TGTGCCAGCAGTTTATTCGACAGAGAGACCCAGTACTTC	CASSLFDRETQYF
TRBV7-2	.	.	TRBJ2-7	TGTGCCAGCAGCTTAGTAGAATACGAGCAGTACTTC	CASSLVEYEQYF
TRBV9	.	.	TRBJ2-1	TGTGCCAGCAGCCCCCGGACTTGGGATGAGCAGTTCTTC	CASSPRTWDEQFF
TRBV28	.	TRBD1	TRBJ1-2	TGTGCCAGCAGGAGGACAGGGGTTGGAAACTATGGCTACACCTTC	CASRRTGVGNYGYTF
TRBV4-2	.	TRBD2	TRBJ2-3	TGTGCCAGCAGCCAAGATTATGTAGCGGGAGAACGAAATACGCAGTATTTT	CASSQDYVAGERNTQYF
TRBV20-1	.	TRBD1	TRBJ2-5	TGCAGCCGCGGACAGGTGGGGGAGCAGTACTTC	CSRGQVGEQYF
TRBV19	.	TRBD2	TRBJ2-1	TGTGCCAGTAGTAGGTGGAGCGGGAGGGCCAAGGAGCAGTTCTTC	CASSRWSGRAKEQFF
TRBV7-3	.	TRBD1	TRBJ1-2	TGTGCCAGCAGCCGACAGGGGGCAGGAGGCTACACCTTC	CASSRQGAGGYTF
TRBV5-1	.	.	TRBJ1-3	TGCGCCCCTCCCCGGGCCAACTCTGGAAACACCATATATTTT	CAPPRANSGNTIYF
TRBV29-1	.	.	TRBJ1-1	TGCAGCGTTGAAAGAGTGGGGGACACTGAAGCTTTCTTT	CSVERVGDTEAFF
TRBV6-6	.	.	TRBJ2-7	TGTGCCAGCAGTTACTCGAGAACAGGGCCCTACGAGCAGTACTTC	CASSYSRTGPYEQYF
TRBV29-1	.	.	TRBJ1-2	TGCAGCGTTGTTTGGCAGAACTATGGCTACACCTTC	CSVVWQNYGYTF
TRBV9	.	TRBD2	TRBJ2-7	TGTGCCAGCAGCGTAGCGACTAGCGGGGGGTACGAGCAGTACTTC	CASSVATSGGYEQYF
TRBV18	few	.	TRBJ2-5	TGTGCCAGCTCACCACCGTCCCGTGATAGCAGGGGAGAGACCCAGTACTTC	CASSPPSRDSRGETQYF
TRBV5-1	.	TRBD1	TRBJ2-3	TGCGCCAGCAGCTCCAATGTACAGGGGAAGCGCACAGATACGCAGTATTTT	CASSSNVQGKRTDTQYF
TRBV6-1	.	.	TRBJ1-2	TGTGCCAGCAGCCGGGACAAGAGCTATGGCTACACCTTC	CASSRDKSYGYTF
TRBV11-2	.	TRBD2	TRBJ2-5	TGTGCCAGCAGCTTTGGGGGAGGGCCGATGGAGACCCAGTACTTC	CASSFGGGPMETQYF
TRBV30	many	TRBD1	TRBJ1-2	TGTGCCTGGAGTGTAACACAGGGGTTCGATGGCTACACCTTC	CAWSVTQGFDGYTF
TRBV6-5	few	TRBD1	TRBJ1-2	TGTGCCAGCAGTTTCGGACAGGGGGCGAGAAATGGCTACACCTTC	CASSFGQGARNGYTF
TRBV9	.	TRBD1	TRBJ2-3	TGTGCCAGCAGCGTAGACATGACAGGGACAGATACGCAGTATTTT	CASSVDMTGTDTQYF
TRBV5-8	few	.	TRBJ2-1	TGTGCCAGCAGCTTTCTCCGAGGGTCCTACAATGAGCAGTTCTTC	CASSFLRGSYNEQFF
TRBV28	few	TRBD2	TRBJ2-5	TGTGCCAGCAGTTTACTAGCGGGAGGCCTCGGAGAGACCCAGTACTTC	CASSLLAGGLGETQYF
TRBV5-1	.	.	TRBJ2-1	TGCGCCAGCAACGACCAAGGTCCCTTCAATGAGCAGTTCTTC	CASNDQGPFNEQFF
TRBV4-1	.	.	TRBJ2-5	TGCGCCAGCAGCCACAATCTTGGGTCGGGACCAAAAACGACGGAGACCCAGTACTTC	CASSHNLGSGPKTTETQYF
TRBV5-1	.	.	TRBJ2-1	TGCGCCAGCAGCTTGGATTCTTCTGGATACAATGAGCAGTTCTTC	CASSLDSSGYNEQFF
TRBV29-1	once	.	TRBJ2-1	TGCAGCGTTGAAGGTCGGAGAGACAATGAGCAGTTCTTC	CSVEGRRDNEQFF
TRBV7-6	.	.	TRBJ1-1	TGTGCCAGCAGCCCGCCGAGGACTGAAGCTTTCTTT	CASSPPRTEAFF
TRBV19	.	TRBD1	TRBJ1-1	TGTGCCAGTAGCAGCCAGGGGGCGGACACTGAAGCTTTCTTT	CASSSQGADTEAFF
TRBV5-1	.	TRBD1	TRBJ2-6	TGCGCCAGCAGTCGGACAGGGGGCGGAGTGGTCCTGACTTTC	CASSRTGGGVVLTF
TRBV11-1	.	.	TRBJ1-4	TGTGCCAGCAGCCTACGACGGGGGGCAAACGAAAAACTGTTTTTT	CASSLRRGANEKLFF
TRBV7-8	.	TRBD2	TRBJ2-2	TGTGCCAGCAGCTTAGCAAGGGCAGCGGGAGGGAACACCGGGGAGCTGTTTTTT	CASSLARAAGGNTGELFF
TRBV5-1	once	TRBD2	TRBJ2-1	TGCGCCAGCAGCTTGGGACTAGCGGGGTCCTACAATGAGCAGTTCTTC	CASSLGLAGSYNEQFF
TRBV6-1	.	.	TRBJ1-1	TGTGCCAGCAGATTCAGCGGGAGCACTGAAGCTTTCTTT	CASRFSGSTEAFF
TRBV5-1	.	TRBD1	TRBJ1-2	TGCGCCAGCAGCTTGTATTCGACAGGGGCGCCCAACTATGGCTACACCTTC	CASSLYSTGAPNYGYTF
TRBV4-1	.	.	TRBJ1-1	TGCGCCAGCAGCCACCTGGGGCAGGGCTATGAAGCTTTCTTT	CASSHLGQGYEAFF
TRBV10-3	many	TRBD1	TRBJ1-4	TGTGCCATCAGTGATTCGGGACAGGGTCATGAAAAACTGTTTTTT	CAISDSGQGHEKLFF
TRBV19	once	.	TRBJ1-1	TGTGCCAGTATTACTAGATCGACGGGATGGGTTCAAACTGAAGCTTTCTTT	CASITRSTGWVQTEAFF
TRBV5-1	.	TRBD2	TRBJ2-7	TGCGCCAGCAGCTGGCTAGCGGGAGGAGGGGGCCACGAGCAGTACTTC	CASSWLAGGGGHEQYF
TRBV2	.	.	TRBJ1-1	TGTGCCAGCCATATAAGAGGCACTGAAGCTTTCTTT	CASHIRGTEAFF
TRBV6-1	.	.	TRBJ1-2	TGTGCCAGCAGTGAAAAGGGGGGTCTGTCCCTAGACACCTTC	CASSEKGGLSLDTF
TRBV5-1	.	TRBD2	TRBJ2-1	TGCGCCAGCAGCTTTGCTGGACTAGCGGGAGATAGTGCTGTGCGTAATGAGCAGTTCTTC	CASSFAGLAGDSAVRNEQFF